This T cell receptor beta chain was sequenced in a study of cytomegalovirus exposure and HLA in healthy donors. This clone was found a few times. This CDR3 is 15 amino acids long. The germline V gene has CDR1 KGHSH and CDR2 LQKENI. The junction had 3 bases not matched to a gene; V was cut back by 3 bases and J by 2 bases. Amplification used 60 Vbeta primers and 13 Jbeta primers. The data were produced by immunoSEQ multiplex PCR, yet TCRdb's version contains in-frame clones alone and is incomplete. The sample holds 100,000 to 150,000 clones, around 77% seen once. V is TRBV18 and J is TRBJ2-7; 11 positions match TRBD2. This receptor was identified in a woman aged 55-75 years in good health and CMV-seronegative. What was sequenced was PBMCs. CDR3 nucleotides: TGTGCCAGCTCACCTCCGACTAGCGGGGCCTACGAGCAGTACTTC. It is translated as CASSPPTSGAYEQYF. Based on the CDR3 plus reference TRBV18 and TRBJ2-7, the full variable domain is NAGVMQNPRHLVRRRGQEARLRCSPMKGHSHVYWYRQLPEEGLKFMVYLQKENIIDESGMPKERFSAEFPKEGPSILRIQQVVRGDSAAYFCASSPPTSGAYEQYFGPGTRLTVT.